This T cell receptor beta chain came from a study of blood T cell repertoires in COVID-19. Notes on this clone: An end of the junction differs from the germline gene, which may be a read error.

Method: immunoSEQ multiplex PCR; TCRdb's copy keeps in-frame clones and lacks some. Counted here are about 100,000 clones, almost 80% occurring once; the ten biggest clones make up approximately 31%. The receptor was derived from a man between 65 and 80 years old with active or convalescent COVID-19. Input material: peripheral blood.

The CDR3 DNA reads TGCGCCAGCAGCCCTACGACAGGATCCTCCCACGAGCAGTACTTC. Translated: CASSPTTGSSHEQYF. The chain uses TRBV5-1 and TRBJ2-7; possibly TRBD1 for D (6 bases). The CDR3 has 15 residues. Germline CDR1 reads SGHRS; CDR2 reads YFSETQ. Full variable domain (missing parts from reference TRBV5-1 and TRBJ2-7): KAGVTQTPRYLIKTRGQQVTLSCSPISGHRSVSWYQQTPGQGLQFLFEYFSETQRNKGNFPGRFSGRQFSNSRSEMNVSTLELGDSALYLCASSPTTGSSHEQYFGPGTRLTVT.